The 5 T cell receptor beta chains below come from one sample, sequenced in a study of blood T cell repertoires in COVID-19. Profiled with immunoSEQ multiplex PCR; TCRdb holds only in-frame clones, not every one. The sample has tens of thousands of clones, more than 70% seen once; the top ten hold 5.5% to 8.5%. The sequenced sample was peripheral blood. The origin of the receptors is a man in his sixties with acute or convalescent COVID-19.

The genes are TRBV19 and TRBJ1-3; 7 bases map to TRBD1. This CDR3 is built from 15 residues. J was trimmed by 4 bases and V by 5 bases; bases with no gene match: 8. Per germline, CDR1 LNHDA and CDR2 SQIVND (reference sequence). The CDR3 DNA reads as TGTGCCAGTAGTCTGTCGACAGGGACCGGAAACACCATATATTTT. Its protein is CASSLSTGTGNTIYF.

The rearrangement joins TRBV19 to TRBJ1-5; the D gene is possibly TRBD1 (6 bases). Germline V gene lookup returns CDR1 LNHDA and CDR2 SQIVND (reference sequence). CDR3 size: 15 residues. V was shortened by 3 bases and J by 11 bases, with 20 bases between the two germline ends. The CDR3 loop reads CASSIVAGDPGAQHF. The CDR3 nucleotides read TGTGCCAGTAGTATCGTGGCCGGGGACCCAGGGGCCCAGCATTTT.

The CDR3 DNA sequence: TGTGCCTGGAGCTGGAGGGGGCTGCCCTACGAGCAGTACTTC. It yields the protein CAWSWRGLPYEQYF. The chain combines TRBV30 with TRBJ2-7; the D gene is possibly TRBD1 (7 bases). V dropped 3 bases and J dropped 2 bases, with 14 bases sitting between them. The CDR3 spans 14 residues. Germline V CDR1 and CDR2: GTSNPN, SVGIG (reference sequence). Looking up the rest from reference TRBV30 and TRBJ2-7 gives the full variable domain: SQTIHQWPATLVQPVGSPLSLECTVEGTSNPNLYWYRQAAGRGLQLLFYSVGIGQISSEVPQNLSASRPQDRQFILSSKKLLLSDSGFYLCAWSWRGLPYEQYFGPGTRLTVT.

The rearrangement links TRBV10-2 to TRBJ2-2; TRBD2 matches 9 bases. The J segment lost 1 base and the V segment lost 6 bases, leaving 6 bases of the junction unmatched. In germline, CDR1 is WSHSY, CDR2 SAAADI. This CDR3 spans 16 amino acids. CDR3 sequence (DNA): TGCGCCAGCAGGAAACTTAGCGGGGGGAACACCGGGGAGCTGTTTTTT. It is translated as CASRKLSGGNTGELFF.

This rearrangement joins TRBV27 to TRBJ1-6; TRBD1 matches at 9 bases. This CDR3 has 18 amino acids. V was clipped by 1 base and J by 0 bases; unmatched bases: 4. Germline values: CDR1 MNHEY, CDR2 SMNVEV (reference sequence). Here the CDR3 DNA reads TGTGCCAGCAGTTTATGGGGGACAGGGCCCTCCTATAATTCACCCCTCCACTTT. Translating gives CASSLWGTGPSYNSPLHF.